The sequence of this T cell receptor (beta chain) was determined in a study of T cell responses to AZD1222 COVID-19 vaccine. This clone appeared a single time. Its antigen is still unknown. This CDR3 contains 15 residues. V shed 6 bases and J 4 bases; nucleotides not matched to a gene: 8. The germline V gene encodes CDR1 MNHEY and CDR2 SVGAGI. General observations from the study: Reportedly, nearly half the spike-specific TCRs target unmutated variant regions. Repertoire sampling was restricted to post-peak T cell response timepoints. White British donors predominated, females outnumbered males, and clonal diversity was possibly underestimated.

The analysis combined second doses at about 4 or about 12 weeks. Only in-frame clones appear in the TCRdb table, and some are missing; sequencing was by immunoSEQ multiplex PCR. The table has 150,000 to 200,000 clones, approximately 89% seen once. The material sequenced was peripheral blood, taken 28 days after the second AZD1222 dose. The V gene is TRBV6-5, the J gene TRBJ1-5; 8 bases fit TRBD1. This clonotype was obtained from an adult who received the AZD1222 COVID-19 vaccine. The CDR3 nucleotides read TGTGCCAGCAGCCGCCAGGACAGGGCGAATCAGCCCCAGCATTTT. As protein: CASSRQDRANQPQHF.